The 3 T cell receptor beta chains listed next were all sequenced from one sample in a study of blood T cell repertoires in COVID-19. The method was immunoSEQ multiplex PCR; TCRdb's version includes in-frame clones alone and lacks a portion of them. The table lists around 94,000 clones, 87% of them singletons. Sequenced material: peripheral blood. The receptors come from a woman aged 50 to 60 with COVID-19, enrolled during active disease.

This clone has only a few counts. The chain uses TRBV28 and TRBJ1-5; 10 bases line up with TRBD1. The CDR3 contains 16 residues. V shed 1 base, J shed 3 bases, and the junction held 3 bases outside the gene matches. From germline, CDR1 is MDHEN and CDR2 SYDVKM. The CDR3 bases are TGTGCCAGCAGTTTATCGGGACAGGGGTCCAATCAGCCCCAGCATTTT. Protein sequence: CASSLSGQGSNQPQHF. Combining the CDR3 with reference TRBV28 and TRBJ1-5 gives the whole variable domain DVKVTQSSRYLVKRTGEKVFLECVQDMDHENMFWYRQDPGLGLRLIYFSYDVKMKEKGDIPEGYSVSREKKERFSLILESASTNQTSMYLCASSLSGQGSNQPQHFGDGTRLSIL.

V is TRBV9 and J is TRBJ2-2; TRBD1 aligns across 10 bases. With 0 bases clipped from V and 4 bases from J, the junction kept 3 bases outside the gene matches. Per germline, CDR1 SGDLS and CDR2 YYNGEE. The CDR3 has 16 amino acids. CDR3 loop: CASSVGTGGFTGELFF. For the CDR3, the DNA is TGTGCCAGCAGCGTAGGGACAGGGGGGTTCACCGGGGAGCTGTTTTTT.

The chain combines TRBV6-5 with TRBJ2-4; the D gene is possibly TRBD2 (5 bases). The germline gives CDR1 MNHEY, CDR2 SVGAGI. Trimming pared 4 bases from V and 5 bases from J, leaving 12 bases between. The CDR3 loop spans 14 amino acids. The CDR3 sequence is CASSFEGLENIQYF. CDR3 DNA: TGTGCCAGCAGTTTTGAGGGTTTGGAAAACATTCAGTACTTC.